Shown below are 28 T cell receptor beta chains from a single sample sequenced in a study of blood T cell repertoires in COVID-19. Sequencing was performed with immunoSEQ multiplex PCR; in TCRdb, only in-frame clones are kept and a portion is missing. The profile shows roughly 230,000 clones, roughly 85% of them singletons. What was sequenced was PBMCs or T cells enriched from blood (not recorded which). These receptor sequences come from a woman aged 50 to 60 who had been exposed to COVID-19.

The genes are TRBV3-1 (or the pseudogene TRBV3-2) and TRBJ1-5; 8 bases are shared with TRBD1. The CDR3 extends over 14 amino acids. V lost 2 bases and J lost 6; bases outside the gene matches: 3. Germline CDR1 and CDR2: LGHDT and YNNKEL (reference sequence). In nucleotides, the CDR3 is TGTGCCAGCAGCCAACAGGGGGCTGCTCAGCCCCAGCATTTT. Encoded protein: CASSQQGAAQPQHF.

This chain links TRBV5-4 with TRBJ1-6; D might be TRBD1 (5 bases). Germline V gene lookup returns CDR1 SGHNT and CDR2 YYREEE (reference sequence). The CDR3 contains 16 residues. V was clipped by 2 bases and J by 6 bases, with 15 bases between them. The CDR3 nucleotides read TGTGCCAGCAGCTTCCGGGTCCAGGGACTTAATTCACCCCTCCACTTT. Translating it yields CASSFRVQGLNSPLHF.

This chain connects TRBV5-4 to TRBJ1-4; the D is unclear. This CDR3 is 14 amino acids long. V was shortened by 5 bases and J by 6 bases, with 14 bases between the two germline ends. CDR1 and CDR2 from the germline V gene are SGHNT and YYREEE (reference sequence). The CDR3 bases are TGTGCCAGCAGTAGAGAGGTAAAAGATGAAAAACTGTTTTTT. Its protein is CASSREVKDEKLFF.

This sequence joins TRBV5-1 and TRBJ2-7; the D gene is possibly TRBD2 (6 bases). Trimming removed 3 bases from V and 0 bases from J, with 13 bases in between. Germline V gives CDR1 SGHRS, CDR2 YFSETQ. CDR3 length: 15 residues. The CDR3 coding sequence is TGCGCCAGCAGCTCCCTCTACGGGGGCTCCTACGAGCAGTACTTC. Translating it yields CASSSLYGGSYEQYF.

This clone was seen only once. The CDR3: CASSLNRGQQPQHF. CDR3 DNA sequence: TGTGCCAGCAGCTTAAACAGGGGGCAGCAGCCCCAGCATTTT. The chain employs TRBV7-3 and TRBJ1-5, with 9 nucleotides matching TRBD1. V lost 1 base, J lost 7 bases, and 2 bases stayed unmatched. Germline values: CDR1 SGHTA, CDR2 FQGTGA. This CDR3 region has 14 residues.

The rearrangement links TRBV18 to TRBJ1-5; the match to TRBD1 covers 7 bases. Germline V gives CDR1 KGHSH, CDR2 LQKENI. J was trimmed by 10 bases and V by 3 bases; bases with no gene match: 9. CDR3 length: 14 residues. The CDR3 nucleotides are TGTGCCAGCTCACCTATACAGGGGACTGAACCCCAGCATTTT. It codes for CASSPIQGTEPQHF. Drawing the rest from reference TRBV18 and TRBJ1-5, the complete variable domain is NAGVMQNPRHLVRRRGQEARLRCSPMKGHSHVYWYRQLPEEGLKFMVYLQKENIIDESGMPKERFSAEFPKEGPSILRIQQVVRGDSAAYFCASSPIQGTEPQHFGDGTRLSIL.

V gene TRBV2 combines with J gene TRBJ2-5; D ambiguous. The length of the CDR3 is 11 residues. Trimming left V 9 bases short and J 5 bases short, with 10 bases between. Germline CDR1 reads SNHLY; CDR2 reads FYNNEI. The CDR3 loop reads CASRSAETQYF. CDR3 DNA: TGTGCCAGTCGATCTGCGGAGACCCAGTACTTC.

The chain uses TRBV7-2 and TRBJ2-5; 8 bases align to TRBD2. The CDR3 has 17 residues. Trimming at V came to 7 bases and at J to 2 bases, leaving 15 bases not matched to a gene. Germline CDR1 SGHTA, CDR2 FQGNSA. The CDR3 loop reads CASKKLSGLARQETQYF. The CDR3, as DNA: TGTGCCAGCAAGAAACTGTCAGGACTAGCAAGACAAGAGACCCAGTACTTC.

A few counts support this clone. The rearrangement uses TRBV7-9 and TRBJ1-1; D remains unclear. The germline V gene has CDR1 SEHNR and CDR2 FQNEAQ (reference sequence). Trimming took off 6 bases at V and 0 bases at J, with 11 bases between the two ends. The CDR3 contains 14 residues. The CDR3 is CASSGGRMNTEAFF. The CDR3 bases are TGTGCCAGCAGTGGAGGACGGATGAACACTGAAGCTTTCTTT. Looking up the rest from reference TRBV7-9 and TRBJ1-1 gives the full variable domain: DTGVSQNPRHKITKRGQNVTFRCDPISEHNRLYWYRQTLGQGPEFLTYFQNEAQLEKSRLLSDRFSAERPKGSFSTLEIQRTEQGDSAMYLCASSGGRMNTEAFFGQGTRLTVV.

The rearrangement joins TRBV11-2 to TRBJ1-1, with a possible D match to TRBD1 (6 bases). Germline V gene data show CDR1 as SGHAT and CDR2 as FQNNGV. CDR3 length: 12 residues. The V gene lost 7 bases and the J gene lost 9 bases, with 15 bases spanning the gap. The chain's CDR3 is CASTNADSKAFF. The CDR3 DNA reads TGTGCCAGCACAAACGCGGACAGCAAAGCTTTCTTT.

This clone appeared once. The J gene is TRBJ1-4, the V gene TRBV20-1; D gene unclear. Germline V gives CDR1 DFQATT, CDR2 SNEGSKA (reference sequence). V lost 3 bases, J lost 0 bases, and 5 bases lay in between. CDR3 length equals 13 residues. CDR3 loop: CSASDATNEKLFF. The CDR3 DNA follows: TGCAGTGCTAGTGACGCAACTAATGAAAAACTGTTTTTT.

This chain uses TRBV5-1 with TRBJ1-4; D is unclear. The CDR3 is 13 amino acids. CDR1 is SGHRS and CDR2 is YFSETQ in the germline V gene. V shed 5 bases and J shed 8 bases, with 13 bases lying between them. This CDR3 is CASREGGGEKLFF. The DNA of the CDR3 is TGCGCCAGCAGGGAAGGAGGTGGGGAAAAACTGTTTTTT.

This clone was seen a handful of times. CDR3 sequence (DNA): TGTGCCAGCAGCCGTCGACAGCTAAACACCATATATTTT. As protein: CASSRRQLNTIYF. The V call is TRBV3-1 (or the pseudogene TRBV3-2), the J call TRBJ1-3; D is possibly TRBD1 (5 bases). The CDR3 consists of 13 residues. Looked up from germline, CDR1 is LGHDT and CDR2 is YNNKEL (reference sequence). V was shortened by 4 bases and J by 6 bases, with 10 bases between the two germline ends.

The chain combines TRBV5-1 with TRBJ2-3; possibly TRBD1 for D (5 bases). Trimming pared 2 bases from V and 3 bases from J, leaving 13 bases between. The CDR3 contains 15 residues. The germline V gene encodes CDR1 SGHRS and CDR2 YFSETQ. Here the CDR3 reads CASSLRGFGTDTQYF. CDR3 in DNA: TGCGCCAGCAGCTTAAGGGGATTCGGTACAGATACGCAGTATTTT.

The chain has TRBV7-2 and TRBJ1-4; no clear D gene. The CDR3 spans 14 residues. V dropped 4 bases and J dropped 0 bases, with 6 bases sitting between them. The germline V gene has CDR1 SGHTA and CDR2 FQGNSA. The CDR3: CASSSGATNEKLFF. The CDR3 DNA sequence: TGTGCCAGCAGCTCAGGTGCAACTAATGAAAAACTGTTTTTT.

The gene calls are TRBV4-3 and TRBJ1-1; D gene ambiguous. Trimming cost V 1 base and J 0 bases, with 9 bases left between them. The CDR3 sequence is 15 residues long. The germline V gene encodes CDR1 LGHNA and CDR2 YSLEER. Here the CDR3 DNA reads TGCGCCAGCAGCCAAGGAGTGGTTTTGAACACTGAAGCTTTCTTT. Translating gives CASSQGVVLNTEAFF.

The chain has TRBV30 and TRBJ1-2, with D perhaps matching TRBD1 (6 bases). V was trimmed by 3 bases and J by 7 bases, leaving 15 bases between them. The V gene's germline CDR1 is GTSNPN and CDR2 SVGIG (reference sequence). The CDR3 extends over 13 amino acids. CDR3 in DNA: TGTGCCTGGAGCAGGGGACAAGCTGGTGGCTACACCTTC. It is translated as CAWSRGQAGGYTF.

CDR3 bases: TGTGCCAGCAGCACTTTTCCGGCCAACGTCCTGACTTTC. Translated, it gives CASSTFPANVLTF. The V call is TRBV12-3 or TRBV12-4, the J call TRBJ2-6; no reliable D call. V was trimmed by 6 bases and J by 6 bases, leaving 9 bases between them. The CDR3 is 13 residues long.

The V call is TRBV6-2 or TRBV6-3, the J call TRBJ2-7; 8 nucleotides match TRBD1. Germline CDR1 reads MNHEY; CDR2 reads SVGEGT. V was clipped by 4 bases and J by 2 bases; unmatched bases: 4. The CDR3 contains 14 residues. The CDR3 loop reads CASSSDRVTYEQYF. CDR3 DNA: TGTGCCAGCAGTTCGGACAGGGTGACCTACGAGCAGTACTTC.

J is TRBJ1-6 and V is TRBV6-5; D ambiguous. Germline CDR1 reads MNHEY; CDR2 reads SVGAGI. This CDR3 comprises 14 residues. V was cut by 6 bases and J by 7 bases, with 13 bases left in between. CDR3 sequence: CASSAEAVNSPLHF. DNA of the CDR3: TGTGCCAGCAGCGCTGAGGCAGTAAATTCACCCCTCCACTTT.

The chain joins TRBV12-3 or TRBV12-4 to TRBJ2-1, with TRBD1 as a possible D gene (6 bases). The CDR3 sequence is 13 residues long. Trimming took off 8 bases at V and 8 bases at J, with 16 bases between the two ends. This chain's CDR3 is CASAGVYGYEQFF. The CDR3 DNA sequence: TGTGCCAGCGCAGGGGTGTATGGCTATGAGCAGTTCTTC.

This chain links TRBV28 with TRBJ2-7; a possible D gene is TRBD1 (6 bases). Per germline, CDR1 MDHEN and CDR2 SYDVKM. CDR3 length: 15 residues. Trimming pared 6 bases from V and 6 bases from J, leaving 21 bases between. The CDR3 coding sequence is TGTGCCAGCAGGTCGATGGGGGCAGGGATGGTCGAGCAGTACTTC. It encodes CASRSMGAGMVEQYF.

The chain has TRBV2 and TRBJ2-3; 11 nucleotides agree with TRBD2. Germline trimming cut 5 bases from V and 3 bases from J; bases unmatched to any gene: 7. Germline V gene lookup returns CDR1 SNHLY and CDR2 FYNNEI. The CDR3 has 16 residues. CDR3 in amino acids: CASSLSLAGGTDTQYF. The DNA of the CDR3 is TGTGCCAGCAGTCTCAGCCTAGCGGGGGGTACAGATACGCAGTATTTT. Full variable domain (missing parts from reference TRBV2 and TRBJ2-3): EPEVTQTPSHQVTQMGQEVILRCVPISNHLYFYWYRQILGQKVEFLVSFYNNEISEKSEIFDDQFSVERPDGSNFTLKIRSTKLEDSAMYFCASSLSLAGGTDTQYFGPGTRLTVL.

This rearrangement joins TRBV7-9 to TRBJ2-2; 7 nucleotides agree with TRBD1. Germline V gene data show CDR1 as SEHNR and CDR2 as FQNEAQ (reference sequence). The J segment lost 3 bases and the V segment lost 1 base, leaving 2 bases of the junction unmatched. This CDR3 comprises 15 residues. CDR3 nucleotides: TGTGCCAGCAGCTTAGGACAGGGATACACCGGGGAGCTGTTTTTT. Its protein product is CASSLGQGYTGELFF.

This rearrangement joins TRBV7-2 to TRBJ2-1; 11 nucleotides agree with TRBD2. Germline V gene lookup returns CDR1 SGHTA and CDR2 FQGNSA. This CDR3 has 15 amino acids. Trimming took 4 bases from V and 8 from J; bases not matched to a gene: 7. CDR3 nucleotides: TGTGCCAGCAGCTCCCCTAGCGGGGGGTTTTATGAGCAGTTCTTC. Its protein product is CASSSPSGGFYEQFF.

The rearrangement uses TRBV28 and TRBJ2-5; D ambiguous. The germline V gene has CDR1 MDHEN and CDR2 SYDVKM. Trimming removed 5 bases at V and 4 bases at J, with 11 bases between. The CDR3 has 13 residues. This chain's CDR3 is CASSPYGRETQYF. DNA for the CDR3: TGTGCCAGCAGTCCCTATGGGCGAGAGACCCAGTACTTC.

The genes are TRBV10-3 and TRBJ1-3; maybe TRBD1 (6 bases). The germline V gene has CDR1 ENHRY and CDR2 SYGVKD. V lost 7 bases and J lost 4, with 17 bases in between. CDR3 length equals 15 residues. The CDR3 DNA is TGTGCCATCAAGGAAAGCGCAGGGGAAGGAAACACCATATATTTT. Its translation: CAIKESAGEGNTIYF.

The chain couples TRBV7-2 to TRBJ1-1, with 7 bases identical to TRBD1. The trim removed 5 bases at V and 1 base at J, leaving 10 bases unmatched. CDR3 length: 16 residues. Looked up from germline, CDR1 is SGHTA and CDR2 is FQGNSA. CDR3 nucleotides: TGTGCCAGCAGCCGGAGACAGGGCGGGAAGAACACTGAAGCTTTCTTT. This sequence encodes CASSRRQGGKNTEAFF. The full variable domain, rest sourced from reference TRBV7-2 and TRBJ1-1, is GAGVSQSPSNKVTEKGKDVELRCDPISGHTALYWYRQSLGQGLEFLIYFQGNSAPDKSGLPSDRFSAERTGGSVSTLTIQRTQQEDSAVYLCASSRRQGGKNTEAFFGQGTRLTVV.